The 20 T cell receptor beta chains presented below share a single source sample, sequenced in a study of siplizumab effects on memory and regulatory T cells. Generated by immunoSEQ multiplex PCR, the TCRdb table keeps only in-frame clones and is missing some. The table lists around 100,000 clones, about 94% of them singletons. Sequencing was done on a sample of non-Treg CD4+ T cells sorted from blood. These TCRs come from a human donor in good health.

Of note for this clone: A junction end diverges from the germline sequence, so it may reflect a read error. The V gene is TRBV7-7, the J gene TRBJ2-1; D not resolved. In germline, CDR1 is SSHAT, CDR2 FNYEAQ (reference sequence). This CDR3 has 13 residues. The CDR3 here is CASSPIGYNEQFF. CDR3 in DNA: TGTGCTAGCAGCCCCATCGGATACAATGAGCAGTTCTTC.

The rearrangement uses TRBV2 and TRBJ2-3, with D perhaps TRBD2 (6 bases). Germline V gene data show CDR1 as SNHLY and CDR2 as FYNNEI. V shed 6 bases and J shed 2 bases, with 15 bases lying between them. The CDR3 is 15 amino acids. The DNA for the CDR3 is TGTGCCAGCAGGGCGGGGACCGCTTACACAGATACGCAGTATTTT. Amino acid sequence: CASRAGTAYTDTQYF.

The chain links TRBV7-3 to TRBJ2-7; TRBD2 might be the D (5 bases). Trimming stripped 5 bases from V and 6 bases from J, with 11 bases between. CDR3 length equals 12 residues. Germline V gives CDR1 SGHTA, CDR2 FQGTGA. CDR3 in amino acids: CASSLGRGEQYF. The CDR3 region has the DNA TGTGCCAGCAGCCTCGGACGGGGCGAGCAGTACTTC.

The V call is TRBV9, the J call TRBJ2-1; D tentatively reads TRBD1 or TRBD2 (6 bases each). Germline lookup yields CDR1 SGDLS and CDR2 YYNGEE. The CDR3 consists of 15 residues. Between the trimmed V and J ends, which lost 0 bases and 2 bases, there was a span of 9 bases. Written as DNA, the CDR3 is TGTGCCAGCAGCGTAGAGGAGGGGGCCTACAATGAGCAGTTCTTC. The encoded protein is CASSVEEGAYNEQFF.

The gene calls are TRBV29-1 and TRBJ1-1, with D uncertain. The CDR3 extends over 13 amino acids. V lost 2 bases, J lost 1 base, and 8 bases lay in between. Germline assignment: CDR1 SQVTM and CDR2 ANQGSEA. The DNA for the CDR3 is TGCAGCGTTGAAAGGTACTCGAACACTGAAGCTTTCTTT. Translating gives CSVERYSNTEAFF. Combining the CDR3 with reference TRBV29-1 and TRBJ1-1 gives the whole variable domain SAVISQKPSRDICQRGTSLTIQCQVDSQVTMMFWYRQQPGQSLTLIATANQGSEATYESGFVIDKFPISRPNLTFSTLTVSNMSPEDSSIYLCSVERYSNTEAFFGQGTRLTVV.

This clone was detected a few times. V usage is TRBV7-9 and J usage is TRBJ1-2, with D unresolved. This CDR3 is 15 amino acids long. Germline V gene data show CDR1 as SEHNR and CDR2 as FQNEAQ (reference sequence). Trimming left V 5 bases short and J 4 bases short, with 17 bases between. The CDR3 region is CASSPSRELIYGYTF. Here the CDR3 DNA reads TGTGCCAGCAGCCCCTCGAGGGAGTTGATCTATGGCTACACCTTC.

The rearrangement uses TRBV5-6 and TRBJ1-5; 9 bases are shared with TRBD1. Trimming cost V 0 bases and J 4 bases; bases outside gene matches: 8. The CDR3 consists of 17 residues. Germline loops: CDR1 SGHDT, CDR2 YYEEEE. CDR3 region: CASSLAGTGRNNQPQHF. The CDR3 DNA is TGTGCCAGCAGCTTGGCTGGGACAGGGCGTAATAATCAGCCCCAGCATTTT.

The chain recombines TRBV4-2 with TRBJ1-5, with TRBD1 matching 9 bases. CDR1 and CDR2 (germline): LGHNA, YNFKEQ. With V trimmed by 1 base and J by 5 bases, 3 bases remained unmatched. CDR3 size: 15 residues. The CDR3 loop is CASSQGDREDQPQHF. The DNA of the CDR3 is TGTGCCAGCAGCCAAGGGGACAGGGAAGATCAGCCCCAGCATTTT.

This clone occurred a few times. This chain connects TRBV19 to TRBJ2-7, with 10 bases that match TRBD2. From germline, CDR1 is LNHDA and CDR2 SQIVND (reference sequence). Losses at the gene ends were 4 bases for V and 5 bases for J; bases not matched to a gene: 5. This CDR3 has 14 amino acids. The CDR3, as DNA: TGTGCCAGTAGTAGAGTAGCGGGAGGCCACGAGCAGTACTTC. The encoded protein is CASSRVAGGHEQYF.

The chain carries TRBV21-1 and TRBJ1-1; the tabulated D call, TRBD1, remains unverified against the DNA. TRBV21-1 is listed as a pseudogene. The CDR3 spans 15 residues. CDR3 sequence reads: CASSKVRGKGTEAFF. The DNA of the CDR3 is TGTGCCAGCAGCAAAGTAAGGGGTAAGGGCACTGAAGCTTTCTTT.

The J gene is TRBJ2-4, the V gene TRBV11-2; D might be TRBD2 (6 bases). The CDR3 is 18 amino acids. V shed 1 base and J shed 2 bases, with 18 bases lying between them. From germline, CDR1 is SGHAT and CDR2 FQNNGV. The CDR3, as DNA: TGTGCCAGCAGCTTAGGGACCGAGTGGGGAGGTACCAAAAACATTCAGTACTTC. It codes for CASSLGTEWGGTKNIQYF.

V usage is TRBV6-5 and J usage is TRBJ2-7; D is perhaps TRBD1 (5 bases). The germline gives CDR1 MNHEY, CDR2 SVGAGI. The CDR3 has 15 residues. V was pared by 0 bases and J by 2 bases, with 11 bases between. CDR3 protein: CASSYSTRAAYEQYF. CDR3 nucleotides: TGTGCCAGCAGTTACTCGACCAGGGCAGCCTACGAGCAGTACTTC.

The rearrangement uses TRBV21-1 and TRBJ1-1. TRBV21-1 is a pseudogene. This CDR3 contains 15 residues. The CDR3 reads CASSKGRSMNTEAFF. The CDR3 nucleotides are TGTGCCAGCAGCAAAGGACGAAGCATGAACACTGAAGCTTTCTTT.

As DNA, the CDR3 is TGTGCCAGCAGCTTCGGGAGTAGGGCCGGGGCTGTGAACACTGAAGCTTTCTTT. Protein product: CASSFGSRAGAVNTEAFF. V gene TRBV5-5 combines with J gene TRBJ1-1; a possible D gene is TRBD1 (5 bases). The CDR3 covers 18 residues. Germline values: CDR1 SGHKS, CDR2 YYEKEE (reference sequence). Trimming stripped 2 bases from V and 0 bases from J, with 20 bases between.

The chain recombines TRBV5-5 with TRBJ2-7, with D hard to call. Germline lookup yields CDR1 SGHKS and CDR2 YYEKEE (reference sequence). This CDR3 has 13 amino acids. V shed 6 bases and J shed 0 bases, with 10 bases lying between them. The CDR3 nucleotides read TGTGCCAGCAATCCGAGGCCCTCCTACGAGCAGTACTTC. Translated, it gives CASNPRPSYEQYF.

This chain uses TRBV5-7 with TRBJ2-1; D perhaps matches TRBD2 (5 bases). TRBV5-7 is an open reading frame, and its role is uncertain. V was trimmed by 2 bases and J by 0 bases, leaving 9 bases between them. The CDR3 is made up of 15 amino acids. CDR3 coding DNA: TGTGCCAGCAGCTTTTGTGGGAGCTCCTACAATGAGCAGTTCTTC. This sequence encodes CASSFCGSSYNEQFF.

This clone was observed a handful of times. The chain links TRBV27 to TRBJ2-7; 7 bases align to TRBD1. The J segment lost 5 bases and the V segment lost 3 bases, leaving 7 bases of the junction unmatched. This CDR3 is built from 14 residues. Germline values: CDR1 MNHEY, CDR2 SMNVEV (reference sequence). The CDR3 protein is CASSFHRGIDEQYF. The CDR3 bases are TGTGCCAGCAGTTTCCACAGGGGTATCGACGAGCAGTACTTC.

This clone has a single count. The rearrangement links TRBV11-2 to TRBJ2-7, with D possibly matching TRBD2 (5 bases). CDR1 is SGHAT and CDR2 is FQNNGV in the germline V gene. This CDR3 is 12 amino acids long. V was trimmed by 5 bases and J by 4 bases, leaving 9 bases between them. The CDR3 here is CASSTGLYEQYF. The DNA for the CDR3 is TGTGCCAGCAGCACGGGGTTATACGAGCAGTACTTC.

This clone occurred once. The rearrangement links TRBV14 to TRBJ1-2, with 7 nucleotides matching TRBD1. J gave up 8 bases and V 0 bases, and 9 bases lay outside the gene matches. Germline V gene lookup returns CDR1 SGHDN and CDR2 FVKESK. CDR3 size: 15 residues. The CDR3 bases are TGTGCCAGCAGCCAAGATCCAAGGGACAGATCCGGCTACACCTTC. It is translated as CASSQDPRDRSGYTF.

The chain employs TRBV6-5 and TRBJ2-3; 9 bases map to TRBD2. Germline V lookup: CDR1 MNHEY, CDR2 SVGAGI. The V segment lost 4 bases and the J segment 1 base; nucleotides outside the gene matches: 3. CDR3 length: 15 residues. The chain's CDR3 is CASSLAGVGTDTQYF. DNA of the CDR3: TGTGCCAGCAGTTTAGCGGGAGTGGGCACAGATACGCAGTATTTT.